Described below is a single TCR beta chain sequence and its context. The antigen it recognizes is unknown. Nothing much larger sits one base from this clone, and base qualities are not available. This entry belongs to a study of T cell responses to AZD1222 COVID-19 vaccine (dated by TCRdb to the early 2020s). With respect to the entire study: A total of more than 230 trial participants underwent TCR sequencing, of whom 200 to 220 had received two doses of AZD1222 and 26 had received two doses of the MenACWY control vaccine. Trial participants were enrolled by age into 18-55, 56-69 and 70-plus year subgroups, with approximately 160, 26 and 62 TCR-sequenced participants respectively.

The germline V gene (reference sequence) gives CDR1 as LNHDA and CDR2 as SQIVND. V loses 5 bases at its end and J loses 5 bases; junction bases beyond the gene matches: 5. Taken from cysteine to phenylalanine, the CDR3 has 14 residues. The kept DNA is CDR3 alone, 42 bases in frame from the first base. The CDR3 regions of human TCRbeta chains were analyzed by immunosequencing. On the authors' methods: TCRs in the repertoires were matched against a reference library of SARS-CoV-2-specific TCRs that had been generated with the MIRA antigen-specificity platform. Breadth was defined as the fraction of unique TCRs that were SARS-CoV-2-associated. Depth was defined as the fraction of total T cells that were SARS-CoV-2-associated. Each spike-specific TCR was assigned to its reactive spike region and to a CD4 or CD8 class using the MIRA data. Log10-transformed breadth and depth values were compared by one-way ANOVA with Sidak's multiple comparisons tests. Not all clones reach the TCRdb copy of this immuneACCESS table, which keeps in-frame sequences only. Checked studies attribute under half of the gap to unresolved V genes and leave the rest unexplained. V and J calls and clone size are copied from that table; D and trimming were computed from the DNA. A total of 89,000 or so clones appear in this sample, approximately 90% of them only once. Jointly, the top ten make up around 30% of the sample.

The time point label, as the study defines it: about 28 days (+/-7) after the second vaccine dose. AZD1222 recipients whose second dose came at about 4 weeks and those whose second dose came at about 12 weeks were combined into one group, since spike-specific TCR depth and breadth did not differ between the two schedules. Vaccinee samples were obtained from the UK trials COV001 and COV002, which included a single-blind randomized controlled phase 2/3 trial of AZD1222 (ChAdOx1 nCoV-19) in healthy adults. For TCRbeta chain sequencing, PBMC samples from trial participants were taken at day 0 and at day 28 after the second dose. What the authors observed across the whole study: Because no day 14 peak-response samples were available, the repertoires could be characterized only after the peak T cell response. Participants were mostly white British and included more females than males, and it was suggested by the authors that clonal diversity may have been underestimated. Only six AZD1222 recipients were SARS-CoV-2 seropositive at baseline, limiting conclusions about previously exposed vaccinees. CD4 TCRs associated with the vaccine covered the entire spike protein, and the dominant responses were in regions 160-218 and 743-854. Reportedly, almost half of the unique spike-specific TCRs recognized epitopes lying outside the regions that are mutated in the B.1.351 and B.1.1.7 variants. After two AZD1222 doses, spike-specific TCR breadth and depth were significantly higher than at day 0 and than in MenACWY recipients. In the small 56-69-year group, the increase in depth fell short of significance, most likely because of low power.

The specimen comprised peripheral blood, sampled 28 days after the second AZD1222 dose. This receptor was taken from an adult who received the AZD1222 COVID-19 vaccine. The rearrangement combines TRBV19 with TRBJ1-5, and TRBD1 aligns with 8 junction nucleotides. In nucleotides, the sequence is TGTGCCAGTAGTGACAGGGGTGGGGATCAGCCCCAGCATTTT. This encodes CASSDRGGDQPQHF. With the portions outside the CDR3 filled from the reference TRBV19 and TRBJ1-5 genes, the complete variable region becomes DGGITQSPKYLFRKEGQNVTLSCEQNLNHDAMYWYRQDPGQGLRLIYYSQIVNDFQKGDIAEGYSVSREKKESFPLTVTSAQKNPTAFYLCASSDRGGDQPQHFGDGTRLSIL.